The 27 T cell receptor beta chains below were found in one sample sequenced in a study of cytomegalovirus exposure and HLA in healthy donors. Use of 60 Vbeta and 13 Jbeta primers characterized the PCR. TCRdb's copy holds only in-frame clones and misses some; the assay was immunoSEQ multiplex PCR. In the table there are 100,000 to 150,000 clones, 70% to 85% of which are singletons. Sequences were obtained from PBMCs. The source is a man between 18 and 35 years old in good health and CMV-seronegative.

This chain links TRBV11-2 with TRBJ2-1, with 12 bases aligning to TRBD2. The ends lost 4 bases at V and 6 bases at J; junction bases unmatched: 4. The CDR3 spans 15 residues. Per germline, CDR1 SGHAT and CDR2 FQNNGV. The CDR3 here is CASSYTSGGINEQFF. The CDR3 region has the DNA TGTGCCAGCAGCTATACTAGCGGGGGGATCAATGAGCAGTTCTTC.

Worth noting for this clone: Its ends do not fully match the called genes, so a read error is possible. The chain couples TRBV7-9 to TRBJ2-7; perhaps TRBD1 as D (5 bases). Germline V CDR1 and CDR2: SEHNR, FQNEAQ (reference sequence). This CDR3 spans 12 amino acids. The CDR3 DNA reads TGTTCCAGCAGCTTAGGATACAGGGAGCAGTACTTC. Translated: CSSSLGYREQYF.

The chain joins TRBV6-1 to TRBJ1-6; D is undetermined. Trimming pared 5 bases from V and 13 bases from J, leaving 21 bases between. The length of the CDR3 is 15 residues. CDR1 is MNHNS, CDR2 SASEGT, per germline. The CDR3, as DNA: TGTGCCAGCAGTACCCCGGGATCCGGGAAAAATCCCCTCCACTTT. Its protein is CASSTPGSGKNPLHF.

The chain uses TRBV6-1 and TRBJ2-4, with 9 bases aligning to TRBD1. Germline V lookup: CDR1 MNHNS, CDR2 SASEGT. The J segment lost 8 bases and the V segment lost 3 bases, leaving 11 bases of the junction unmatched. The CDR3 spans 16 residues. The CDR3 reads CASSDTGTGSADIQYF. The CDR3 DNA reads TGTGCCAGCAGTGACACCGGGACAGGGTCCGCGGACATTCAGTACTTC.

The chain combines TRBV21-1 with TRBJ1-6. TRBV21-1 is marked as a pseudogene. This CDR3 has 14 amino acids. The CDR3 DNA sequence: TGTGCCAGCTGGTCACAAGAGACTATTTCACCCCTCCACTTT. Translated, it gives CASWSQETISPLHF.

This clone was counted a few times. The chain couples TRBV9 to TRBJ2-1, with TRBD2 identical over 10 bases. The germline CDR1 and CDR2 sequences are SGDLS and YYNGEE. V lost 0 bases, J lost 9 bases, and 6 bases stayed unmatched. This CDR3 comprises 15 residues. The CDR3 bases are TGTGCCAGCAGCGTAGGAGCGGGGGGGCAGTTTGAGCAGTTCTTC. Amino acid sequence: CASSVGAGGQFEQFF.

This sequence joins TRBV18 and TRBJ2-2; possible D gene TRBD1, 6 bases. The CDR3 runs to 14 residues. Germline CDR1 and CDR2: KGHSH and LQKENI. The V end was cut by 8 bases, the J end by 5 bases, with 15 bases between. The CDR3 is CASTQTGYTGELFF. CDR3 nucleotides: TGTGCCAGCACCCAAACAGGGTATACCGGGGAGCTGTTTTTT.

The chain combines TRBV5-5 with TRBJ2-1; 7 bases agree with TRBD2. CDR1 is SGHKS, CDR2 YYEKEE, per germline (reference sequence). The V segment lost 2 bases and the J segment 9 bases; nucleotides outside the gene matches: 20. The CDR3 covers 18 residues. The CDR3 is CASSLNVWAGVSGSEQFF. The CDR3 DNA follows: TGTGCCAGCAGCTTAAATGTCTGGGCGGGGGTCTCGGGGAGTGAGCAGTTCTTC.

The chain is built from TRBV9 and TRBJ2-2; 13 nucleotides align to TRBD2. The length of the CDR3 is 17 residues. V dropped 3 bases and J dropped 6; count of bases not matched to a gene: 8. Germline CDR1 reads SGDLS; CDR2 reads YYNGEE. DNA for the CDR3: TGTGCCAGCAGCGCCGGAACTAGCGGGGGGGCGGCCGGGGAGCTGTTTTTT. The encoded protein is CASSAGTSGGAAGELFF.

The J gene is TRBJ2-3, the V gene TRBV12-5, with a weak D call TRBD2 (6 bases). CDR1 LGHNT and CDR2 FRNRAP come from the germline V gene. The germline V and J ends were trimmed by 0 bases and 2 bases, with 18 bases remaining between them. This CDR3 comprises 18 residues. The CDR3 coding sequence is TGTGCTAGTGGTTTGGTAAATTTATCGGGGGATTACACAGATACGCAGTATTTT. The encoded protein is CASGLVNLSGDYTDTQYF.

The chain recombines TRBV7-3 with TRBJ1-6; D may be TRBD1 (5 bases). CDR1 is SGHTA, CDR2 FQGTGA, per germline. The CDR3 is 15 residues long. Trimming removed 1 base from V and 10 bases from J, with 14 bases in between. Written as DNA, the CDR3 is TGTGCCAGCAGCTTAAATTCAGGGAACTTCTCACCCCTCCACTTT. This codes for CASSLNSGNFSPLHF.

This chain links TRBV2 with TRBJ2-7, with no clear D. V shed 3 bases and J shed 1 base, with 22 bases lying between them. CDR3 size: 18 residues. Germline assignment: CDR1 SNHLY and CDR2 FYNNEI. The CDR3 DNA sequence: TGTGCCAGCAGTGATGTTGGCCTTCTTGCCCCTAGTTCCTACGAGCAGTACTTC. Residues: CASSDVGLLAPSSYEQYF. Full variable domain (missing parts from reference TRBV2 and TRBJ2-7): EPEVTQTPSHQVTQMGQEVILRCVPISNHLYFYWYRQILGQKVEFLVSFYNNEISEKSEIFDDQFSVERPDGSNFTLKIRSTKLEDSAMYFCASSDVGLLAPSSYEQYFGPGTRLTVT.

On this clone itself: The same CDR3 also results from other DNA sequences found in this sample. The chain is built from TRBV7-2 and TRBJ1-6, with D uncertain. The CDR3 loop spans 15 amino acids. Germline loops: CDR1 SGHTA, CDR2 FQGNSA. V was clipped by 2 bases and J by 0 bases, with 5 bases between them. CDR3 sequence reads: CASSLSSSYNSPLHF. The DNA for the CDR3 is TGTGCCAGCAGCTTATCCAGCTCCTATAATTCACCCCTCCACTTT.

The table lists this clone with a few counts. This chain joins TRBV7-9 and TRBJ2-1; 14 nucleotides match TRBD2. The CDR3 runs 17 residues. Trimming took 5 bases from V and 6 from J; bases not matched to a gene: 9. Germline CDR1 and CDR2: SEHNR and FQNEAQ (reference sequence). The CDR3 nucleotides are TGTGCCAGCAGCGCTCGCCGACTAGCGGGGGGGTGCAATGAGCAGTTCTTC. It encodes CASSARRLAGGCNEQFF.

This chain connects TRBV27 to TRBJ2-5; 7 positions match TRBD1. The CDR3 consists of 15 residues. The ends lost 5 bases at V and 5 bases at J; junction bases unmatched: 11. Looked up from germline, CDR1 is MNHEY and CDR2 is SMNVEV (reference sequence). The CDR3 reads CASSTSHRGWETQYF. The CDR3, as DNA: TGTGCCAGCAGTACCTCTCACAGGGGTTGGGAGACCCAGTACTTC.

The genes are TRBV29-1 and TRBJ1-4, with TRBD1 identical over 10 bases. V lost 7 bases to trimming and J lost 6 bases; unmatched junction nucleotides: 11. This CDR3 has 15 amino acids. In germline, CDR1 is SQVTM, CDR2 ANQGSEA. CDR3 in DNA: TGCAGCGCCCGGGACAGGGGAAACCTTTATGAAAAACTGTTTTTT. Residues: CSARDRGNLYEKLFF.

The V and J genes are TRBV19 and TRBJ1-2; D is unclear. Germline CDR1 and CDR2: LNHDA and SQIVND (reference sequence). Trimming left V 1 base short and J 6 bases short, with 6 bases between. The CDR3 is 12 residues long. The DNA for the CDR3 is TGTGCCAGTAGTATAGGCGAGCATGGCTACACCTTC. It yields the protein CASSIGEHGYTF.

This clone was seen a handful of times. The chain has TRBV27 and TRBJ1-5; D is unresolved. Germline V lookup: CDR1 MNHEY, CDR2 SMNVEV (reference sequence). The CDR3 extends over 14 amino acids. Trimming left V 2 bases short and J 3 bases short, with 8 bases between. CDR3 in amino acids: CASSLAAPNQPQHF. CDR3 nucleotide sequence: TGTGCCAGCAGTTTAGCGGCCCCCAATCAGCCCCAGCATTTT.

The chain links TRBV28 to TRBJ2-2; 10 bases align to TRBD2. The junction had 5 bases not matched to a gene; V was cut back by 8 bases and J by 2 bases. Germline-derived CDR1 and CDR2 are MDHEN and SYDVKM. This CDR3 is built from 15 residues. CDR3 region: CASRSGGLNTGELFF. CDR3 DNA: TGTGCCAGCCGTAGCGGGGGGCTTAACACCGGGGAGCTGTTTTTT.

The rearrangement joins TRBV4-1 to TRBJ2-7, with 12 positions matching TRBD2. Germline values: CDR1 MGHRA, CDR2 YSYEKL. The V gene end was trimmed by 1 base and the J gene end by 2 bases; junction bases not matched to a gene: 12. This CDR3 has 19 amino acids. The CDR3 here is CASSQVPGLAGFRTYEQYF. The CDR3 DNA follows: TGCGCCAGCAGCCAAGTCCCTGGACTAGCGGGGTTTCGCACCTACGAGCAGTACTTC.

This clone has only a few counts. This sequence joins TRBV5-6 and TRBJ1-5, with 8 bases aligning to TRBD1. CDR1 and CDR2 (germline): SGHDT, YYEEEE. The trim removed 2 bases at V and 2 bases at J, leaving 3 bases unmatched. This CDR3 comprises 15 residues. CDR3 amino acids: CASSFGQGRNQPQHF. The CDR3, as DNA: TGTGCCAGCAGCTTCGGACAGGGTCGCAATCAGCCCCAGCATTTT.

The rearrangement joins TRBV10-3 to TRBJ2-7; TRBD1 might be the D (5 bases). This CDR3 has 13 amino acids. V lost 5 bases, J lost 0 bases, and 8 bases lay in between. Germline V gives CDR1 ENHRY, CDR2 SYGVKD. CDR3 nucleotides: TGTGCCATCAGTAAACAGGACTCCTACGAGCAGTACTTC. This translates into CAISKQDSYEQYF.

The chain couples TRBV6-1 to TRBJ2-7; D might be TRBD1 (5 bases). V shed 2 bases and J shed 2 bases, with 10 bases lying between them. The germline V gene encodes CDR1 MNHNS and CDR2 SASEGT. This CDR3 is built from 14 residues. CDR3 bases: TGTGCCAGCAGTGAACAGGGCATTACCTACGAGCAGTACTTC. Translating it yields CASSEQGITYEQYF.

The rearrangement links TRBV23-1 to TRBJ2-6; 7 nucleotides align to TRBD1. TRBV23-1 is marked as an open reading frame, function uncertain. The junction had 5 bases not matched to a gene; V was cut back by 2 bases and J by 4 bases. The CDR3 runs 16 residues. Here the CDR3 reads CASSQRDSKGANVLTF. The CDR3 DNA follows: TGCGCCAGCAGTCAAAGGGACAGCAAAGGGGCCAACGTCCTGACTTTC.

In regard to this clone: A junction boundary mismatches the germline segment, possibly from a read error. V and J are TRBV19 and TRBJ2-7; 9 bases line up with TRBD1. The germline CDR1 and CDR2 sequences are LNHDA and SQIVND (reference sequence). The CDR3 loop spans 15 amino acids. CDR3 bases: TGTACCAGTACCCTCGGGACAGGGCATTCCTACGAGCAGTACTTC. Amino acid sequence: CTSTLGTGHSYEQYF.

V and J are TRBV11-2 and TRBJ2-5; the D gene is possibly TRBD2 (5 bases). The J call may be wrong; the DNA end is better matched by TRBJ2-7. From germline, CDR1 is SGHAT and CDR2 FQNNGV. CDR3 length: 13 amino acids. The CDR3 loop reads CASSPRVPYEQYF. In nucleotides, the CDR3 is TGTGCCAGCAGCCCGCGGGTCCCGTACGAGCAGTACTTC.

The chain uses TRBV16 and TRBJ1-1; TRBD1 is a possible D gene (6 bases). Looked up from germline, CDR1 is KGHSY and CDR2 is FQNENV. Trimming removed 4 bases from V and 5 bases from J, with 11 bases in between. This CDR3 spans 13 amino acids. Here the CDR3 reads CASSPQGDTEAFF. The CDR3 coding sequence is TGTGCCAGCAGCCCACAGGGAGATACTGAAGCTTTCTTT. Drawing the rest from reference TRBV16 and TRBJ1-1, the complete variable domain is GEEVAQTPKHLVRGEGQKAKLYCAPIKGHSYVFWYQQVLKNEFKFLISFQNENVFDETGMPKERFSAKCLPNSPCSLEIQATKLEDSAVYFCASSPQGDTEAFFGQGTRLTVV.